This T cell receptor beta chain was sequenced for a study of cytomegalovirus exposure and HLA in healthy donors. Study background: Early released data had about 80 million unique TCRs, all coming from HLA-typed donors.

PCR used 60 Vbeta primers and 13 Jbeta primers. Generated by immunoSEQ multiplex PCR, the TCRdb table keeps only in-frame clones and is missing some. The data show fewer than 110,000 clones, roughly 82% seen once. As concerns this clone: Its target is unknown.

Regarding the study as a whole: Cytomegalovirus association was assigned to around 150 TCR beta chains.

The CDR3 spans 15 residues. V trimming: 3 bases; J trimming: 1 base; junction bases outside the gene matches: 3. The V gene's germline CDR1 is SGHTA and CDR2 FQGNSA. The rearrangement uses TRBV7-2 and TRBJ1-2; 9 bases match TRBD1. The sequence was collected from a man aged 25-45 years in good health and CMV-seropositive. The sequenced sample was PBMCs. CDR3 amino acids: CASSFGQGNNYGYTF. CDR3 bases: TGTGCCAGCAGCTTTGGACAGGGGAATAACTATGGCTACACCTTC.